This entry describes one T cell receptor (beta chain). Its antigen is as yet unknown. Some clones are missing from TCRdb's copy, which holds only in-frame ones; the method was immunoSEQ multiplex PCR. The sample holds around 75,000 clones; about 89% are singletons and the top ten take around 0.42%. These data belong to a study of Tregs in tolerant kidney transplant recipients. Study details: Recipients received nonmyeloablative bone marrow transplants from related graft donors, with transient mixed chimerism.

General study points: Tregs expanded with activated donor B cells seemed most donor-specific. Few patients were studied, so findings need validation in larger groups.

CD4+CD25+CD127- Tregs, CD4+CD25- non-Tregs, CD4 and CD8 cells were sorted. CDR1 and CDR2 from the germline V gene are MNHNY and SVGAGI (reference sequence). The J segment lost 6 bases and the V segment lost 5 bases, leaving 3 bases of the junction unmatched. The CDR3 is made up of 13 amino acids. The sample here was CD4+ T cells from blood, taken before the transplant. The sequence derives from a human donor who received a combined kidney and bone marrow transplant. V and J are TRBV6-6 and TRBJ2-7, with 11 bases fitting TRBD1. CDR3: CASSKGQGVEQYF. Here the CDR3 DNA reads TGTGCCAGCAGTAAGGGACAGGGGGTCGAGCAGTACTTC.